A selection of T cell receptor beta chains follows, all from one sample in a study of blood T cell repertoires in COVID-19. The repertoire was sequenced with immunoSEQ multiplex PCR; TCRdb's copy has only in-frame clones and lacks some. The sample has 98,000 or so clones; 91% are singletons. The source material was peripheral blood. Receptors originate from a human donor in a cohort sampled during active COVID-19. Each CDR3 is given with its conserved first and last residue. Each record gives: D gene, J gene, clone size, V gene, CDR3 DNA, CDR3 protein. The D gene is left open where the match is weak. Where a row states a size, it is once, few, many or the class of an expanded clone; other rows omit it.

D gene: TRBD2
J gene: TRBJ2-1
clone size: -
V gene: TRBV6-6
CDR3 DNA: TGTGCCAGCAGTCCGGACCTTAAAATAGCGGGGGCCACCTACAATGAGCAGTTCTTC
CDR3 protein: CASSPDLKIAGATYNEQFF

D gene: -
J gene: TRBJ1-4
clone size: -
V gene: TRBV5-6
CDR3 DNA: TGTGCCAGCAGCCCCTCTCCAGGGCGTGGTGAAAAACTGTTTTTT
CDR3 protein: CASSPSPGRGEKLFF

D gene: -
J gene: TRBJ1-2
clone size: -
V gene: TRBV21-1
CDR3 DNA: TGTGCCAGCAGGGTAGGGGGCGTGCAGTTTGGCTACACCTTC
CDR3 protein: CASRVGGVQFGYTF

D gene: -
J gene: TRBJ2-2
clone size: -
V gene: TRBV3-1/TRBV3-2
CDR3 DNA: TGTGCCAGCAGCCGACAACTTATGAACACCGGGGAGCTGTTTTTT
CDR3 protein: CASSRQLMNTGELFF

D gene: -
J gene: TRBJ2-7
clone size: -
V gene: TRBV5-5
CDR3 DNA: TGTGCCAGCAGCCTCTGGGCAGGGTCAACCTACGAGCAGTACTTC
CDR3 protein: CASSLWAGSTYEQYF

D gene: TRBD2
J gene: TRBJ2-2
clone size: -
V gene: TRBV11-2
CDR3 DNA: TGTGCCAGCAGCATCGGAACACTTCCGGGACTAGCGGGAGAGGAGCTGTTTTTT
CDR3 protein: CASSIGTLPGLAGEELFF

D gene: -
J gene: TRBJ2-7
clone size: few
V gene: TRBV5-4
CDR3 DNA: TGTGCCAGCACCTCTGACAGACTCGTTAGTGAGCAGTACTTC
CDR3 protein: CASTSDRLVSEQYF

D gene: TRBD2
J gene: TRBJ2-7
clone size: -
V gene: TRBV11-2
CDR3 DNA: TGTGCCAGCAGTTTATCCCGCGGGGGGCAAGACTCCTACGAGCAGTACTTC
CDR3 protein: CASSLSRGGQDSYEQYF

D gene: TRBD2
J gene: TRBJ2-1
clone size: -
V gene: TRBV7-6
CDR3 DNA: TGTGCCAGCAGCTCTGGACTAGCGGGTCATGAGCAGTTCTTC
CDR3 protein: CASSSGLAGHEQFF

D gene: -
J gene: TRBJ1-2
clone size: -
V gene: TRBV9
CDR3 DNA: TGTGCCAGCAGCACGGAGGGTGAGGACTATGGCTACACCTTC
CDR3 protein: CASSTEGEDYGYTF

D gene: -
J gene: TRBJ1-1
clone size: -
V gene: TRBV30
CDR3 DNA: TGTGCCTGGACGAACAGGGTTACTGAAGCTTTCTTT
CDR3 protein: CAWTNRVTEAFF

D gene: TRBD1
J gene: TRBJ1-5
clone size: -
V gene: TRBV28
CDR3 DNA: TGTGCCAGCAGTCGACGACAGGGCGCCAATCAGCCCCAGCATTTT
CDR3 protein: CASSRRQGANQPQHF

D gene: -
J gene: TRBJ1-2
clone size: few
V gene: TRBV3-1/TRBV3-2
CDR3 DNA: TGTGCCAGCAGCCAAGGTCTCGGCTACACCTTC
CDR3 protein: CASSQGLGYTF

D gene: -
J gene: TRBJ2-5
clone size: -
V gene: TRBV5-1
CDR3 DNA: TGCGCCAGCAGCTTGACTAGCCTCCAAGAGACCCAGTACTTC
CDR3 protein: CASSLTSLQETQYF

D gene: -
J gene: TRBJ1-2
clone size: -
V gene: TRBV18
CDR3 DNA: TGTGCCAGCTCACCACTATTGTTCAACAGCCGACACCTTAACTATGGCTACACCTTC
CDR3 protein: CASSPLLFNSRHLNYGYTF

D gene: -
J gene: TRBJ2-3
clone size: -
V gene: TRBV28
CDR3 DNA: TGTGCCACTCGAGGGTCTAGCTTCTTAGATACGCAGTATTTT
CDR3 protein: CATRGSSFLDTQYF

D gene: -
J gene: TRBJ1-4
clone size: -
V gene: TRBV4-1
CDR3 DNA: TGCGCCAGCAGCCTAGCCGACGGACAGCTTAATGAAAAACTGTTTTTT
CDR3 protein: CASSLADGQLNEKLFF

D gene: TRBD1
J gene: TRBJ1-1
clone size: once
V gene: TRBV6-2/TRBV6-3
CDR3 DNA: TGTGCCAGCAGCCCGGACAGGCGCACTGAAGCTTTCTTT
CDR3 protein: CASSPDRRTEAFF

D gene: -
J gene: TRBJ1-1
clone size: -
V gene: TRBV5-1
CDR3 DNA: TGCGCCAGCAGCCCCGGGACACTTGACGTAGGAGCTTTCTTT
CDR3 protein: CASSPGTLDVGAFF

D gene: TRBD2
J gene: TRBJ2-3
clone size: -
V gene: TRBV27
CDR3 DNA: TGTGCCAGCAGTAGATACTCCAGCGGGAGTGTGGTTACGCAGTATTTT
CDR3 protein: CASSRYSSGSVVTQYF

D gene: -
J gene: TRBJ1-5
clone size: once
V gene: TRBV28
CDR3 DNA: TGTGCCAGTTCCTTGGGGGGGCAGGGCCAGCCCCAGCATTTT
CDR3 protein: CASSLGGQGQPQHF

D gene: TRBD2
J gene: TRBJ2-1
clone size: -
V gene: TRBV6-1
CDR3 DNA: TGTGCCAGCAGTGAAGACCGGGACTATAAAAATGAGCAGTTCTTC
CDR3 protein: CASSEDRDYKNEQFF

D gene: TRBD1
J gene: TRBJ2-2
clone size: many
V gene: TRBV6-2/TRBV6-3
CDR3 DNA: TGTGCCAGCAGCGGGACAGGGGCCTTACCCGGGGAGCTGTTTTTT
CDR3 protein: CASSGTGALPGELFF

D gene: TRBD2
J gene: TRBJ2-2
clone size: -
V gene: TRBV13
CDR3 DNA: TGTGCCAGCAGCTTACGGCTAGCGGGGGGGCCGTCCGGGGAGCTGTTTTTT
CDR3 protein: CASSLRLAGGPSGELFF

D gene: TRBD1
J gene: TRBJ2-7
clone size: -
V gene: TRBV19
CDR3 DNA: TGTGCCAGTAGTATCGGGGACAGGGGCTTTGGAGAGCAGTACTTC
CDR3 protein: CASSIGDRGFGEQYF

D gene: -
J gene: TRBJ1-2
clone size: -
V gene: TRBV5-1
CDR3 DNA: TGCGCCAGCAGCCTGGCCCGGAGTGTCTCCCATGGCTACACCTTC
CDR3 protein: CASSLARSVSHGYTF

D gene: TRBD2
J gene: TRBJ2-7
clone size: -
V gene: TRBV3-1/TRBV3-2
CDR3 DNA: TGTGCCAGCAGCCTGAGCGGGGGTGTCTACGAGCAGTACTTC
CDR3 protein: CASSLSGGVYEQYF

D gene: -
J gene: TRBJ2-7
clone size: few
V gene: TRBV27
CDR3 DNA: TGTGCCAGCAGTTTATTCTCAAACATCAGGGGTACCTACGAGCAGTACTTC
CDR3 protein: CASSLFSNIRGTYEQYF

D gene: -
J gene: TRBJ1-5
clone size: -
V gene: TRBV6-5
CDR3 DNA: TGTGCCAGCAGTTATTCACAGGGAGGCAATCAGCCCCAGCATTTT
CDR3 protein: CASSYSQGGNQPQHF

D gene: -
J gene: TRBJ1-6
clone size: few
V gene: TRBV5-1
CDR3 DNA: TGCGCCAGCAGCTTGGATTCAAATTCACCCCTCCACTTT
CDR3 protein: CASSLDSNSPLHF

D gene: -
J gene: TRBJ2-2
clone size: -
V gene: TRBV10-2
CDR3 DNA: TGCGCCAGCAGTGACGGGAGATGGAGCACCGGGGAGCTGTTTTTT
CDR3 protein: CASSDGRWSTGELFF

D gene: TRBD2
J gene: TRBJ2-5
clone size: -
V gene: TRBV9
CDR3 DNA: TGTGCCAGCAGCGTGGGACTAGCGGGGGCGACTCAGCAAGAGACCCAGTACTTC
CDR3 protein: CASSVGLAGATQQETQYF

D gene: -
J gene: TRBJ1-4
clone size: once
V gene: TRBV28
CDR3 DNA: TGTGCCAGCAGTTTATACCAGGGTACTAATGAAAAACTGTTTTTT
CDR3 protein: CASSLYQGTNEKLFF

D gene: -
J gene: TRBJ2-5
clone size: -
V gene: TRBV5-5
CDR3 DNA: TGTGCCAGCAGCTTTAGGGGTAAAGAGACCCAGTACTTC
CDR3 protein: CASSFRGKETQYF

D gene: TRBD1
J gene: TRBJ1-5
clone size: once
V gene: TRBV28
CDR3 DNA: TGTGCCAGCAGTAGGACAGGATATAGCAATCAGCCCCAGCATTTT
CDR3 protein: CASSRTGYSNQPQHF

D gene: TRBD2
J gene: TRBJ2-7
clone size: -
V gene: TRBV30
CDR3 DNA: TGTGCCTGGAGCGGGGGGAGGACGGGCGAGCAGTACTTC
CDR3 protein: CAWSGGRTGEQYF

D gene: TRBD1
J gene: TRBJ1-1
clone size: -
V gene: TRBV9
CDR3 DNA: TGTGCCAGCAGCGTAGATAACAGGGGAGCTTTCTTT
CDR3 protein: CASSVDNRGAFF

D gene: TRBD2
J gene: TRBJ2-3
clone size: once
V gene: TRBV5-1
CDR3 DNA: TGCGCCAGCAGCTTCGGGACTAGTGGCCCGCGGGATACGCAGTATTTT
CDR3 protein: CASSFGTSGPRDTQYF

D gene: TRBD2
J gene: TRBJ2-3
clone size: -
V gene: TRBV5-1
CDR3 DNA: TGCGCCAGCAGCCACGGACTAGCCGTTGGAACAGATACGCAGTATTTT
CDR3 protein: CASSHGLAVGTDTQYF

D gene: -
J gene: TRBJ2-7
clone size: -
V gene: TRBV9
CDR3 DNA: TGTGCCAGCAGCTTGGGACAAGGCTCCTACGAGCAGTACTTC
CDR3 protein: CASSLGQGSYEQYF

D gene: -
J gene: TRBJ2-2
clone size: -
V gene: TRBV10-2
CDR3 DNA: TGCGCCAGCAGTGAGTCTCTGAGGTCCGGGGAGCTGTTTTTT
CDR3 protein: CASSESLRSGELFF

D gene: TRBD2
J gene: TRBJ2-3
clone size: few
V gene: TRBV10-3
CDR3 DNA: TGTGCCATCAGTGTGGTGGGAGGGGCAGATACGCAGTATTTT
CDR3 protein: CAISVVGGADTQYF

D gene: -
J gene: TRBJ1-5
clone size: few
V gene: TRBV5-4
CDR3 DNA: TGTGCCAGCAGCTTGGAGCCAGGGAGCAATCAGCCCCAGCATTTT
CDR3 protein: CASSLEPGSNQPQHF

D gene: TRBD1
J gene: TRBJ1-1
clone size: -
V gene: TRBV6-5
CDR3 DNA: TGTGCCAGCAACTACGGCGACAGGGCAGGTGAAGCTTTCTTT
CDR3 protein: CASNYGDRAGEAFF

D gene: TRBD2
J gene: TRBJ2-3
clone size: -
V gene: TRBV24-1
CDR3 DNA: TGTGCCACCAGCTCCGTGGGGGACTACCCCGCAGATACGCAGTATTTT
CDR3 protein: CATSSVGDYPADTQYF

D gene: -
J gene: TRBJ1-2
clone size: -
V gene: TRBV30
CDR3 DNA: TGTGCCTGGGGGCCCATCCCGGGACACGCTGGCTACACCTTC
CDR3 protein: CAWGPIPGHAGYTF

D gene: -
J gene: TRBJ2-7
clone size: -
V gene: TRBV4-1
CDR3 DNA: TGCGCCAGCAGCCAAGATTGGGGCACAAGCTCCTACGAGCAGTACTTC
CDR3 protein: CASSQDWGTSSYEQYF

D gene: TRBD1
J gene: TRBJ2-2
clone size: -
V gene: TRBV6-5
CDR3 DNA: TGTGCCAGCACGAGGACAGGGAATACCGGGGAGCTGTTTTTT
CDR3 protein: CASTRTGNTGELFF

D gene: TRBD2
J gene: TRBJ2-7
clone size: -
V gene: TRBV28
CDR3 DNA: TGTGCCAGCAGTTCAGTCGGGACTACCTACGAGCAGTACTTC
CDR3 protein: CASSSVGTTYEQYF

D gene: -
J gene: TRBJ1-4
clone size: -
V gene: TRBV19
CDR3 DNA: TGTGCCAGTAGTATAGCAGTTGCAACTAATGAAAAACTGTTTTTT
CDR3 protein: CASSIAVATNEKLFF